A selection of T cell receptor beta chains follows, all from one sample in a study of technical replicates of blood from a handful of donors. Produced via immunoSEQ multiplex PCR; TCRdb's table is partial and in-frame only. The sample has approximately 81,000 clones; 96% are singletons. Sequencing input: T cells isolated from PBMCs. These receptors originate from a human donor in good health. CDR3s include the opening cysteine and the closing phenylalanine or tryptophan. Fields, in order: CDR3 protein, CDR3 DNA, V gene, clone size, D gene, J gene. The D gene is left open where the match is weak. Size is omitted from some rows. Given values are once, few, many or a class for expanded clones.

CDR3: CASSPDRAQPQHF
DNA: TGTGCCAGCAGTCCGGACAGGGCTCAGCCCCAGCATTTT
V: TRBV5-5
size: once
D: TRBD1
J: TRBJ1-5

CDR3: CASSGGLAGDVNTGELFF
DNA: TGTGCCAGCAGCGGAGGACTAGCGGGAGATGTCAACACCGGGGAGCTGTTTTTT
V: TRBV9
size: NA
D: TRBD2
J: TRBJ2-2

CDR3: CASSLSSGNTDTQYF
DNA: TGTGCCAGCTCACTGTCTAGCGGAAACACAGATACGCAGTATTTT
V: TRBV18
size: NA
D: TRBD2
J: TRBJ2-3

CDR3: CASSDYSGTHTDTQYF
DNA: TGTGCCAGCAGCGATTATAGCGGGACCCACACAGATACGCAGTATTTT
V: TRBV11-2
size: NA
D: TRBD2
J: TRBJ2-3

CDR3: CASAFDRGRQPQHF
DNA: TGTGCCAGCGCATTCGACAGGGGCCGCCAGCCCCAGCATTTT
V: TRBV27
size: once
D: TRBD1
J: TRBJ1-5

CDR3: CASRLTSGYNEQFF
DNA: TGTGCCAGCAGATTGACTAGCGGTTACAATGAGCAGTTCTTC
V: TRBV28
size: NA
D: TRBD2
J: TRBJ2-1

CDR3: CASSQAVSPYEQYF
DNA: TGTGCCAGCAGCCAAGCTGTCAGTCCCTACGAGCAGTACTTC
V: TRBV14
size: once
D: NA
J: TRBJ2-7

CDR3: CSVDVDNEQFF
DNA: TGCAGCGTTGATGTCGACAATGAGCAGTTCTTC
V: TRBV29-1
size: NA
D: NA
J: TRBJ2-1

CDR3: CASSVGDSVSYNEQFF
DNA: TGTGCCAGCAGCGTAGGGGACAGTGTCTCCTACAATGAGCAGTTCTTC
V: TRBV9
size: once
D: TRBD1
J: TRBJ2-1

CDR3: CASSQKPGTSVYNEQFF
DNA: TGCGCCAGCAGCCAAAAACCCGGGACTAGCGTTTACAATGAGCAGTTCTTC
V: TRBV4-1
size: NA
D: TRBD2
J: TRBJ2-1

CDR3: CASRENWNTEAFF
DNA: TGTGCCAGCAGAGAAAACTGGAACACTGAAGCTTTCTTT
V: TRBV6-5
size: NA
D: NA
J: TRBJ1-1

CDR3: CASSLEGATIYF
DNA: TGCGCCAGCAGCTTGGAGGGGGCCACCATATATTTT
V: TRBV5-1
size: once
D: TRBD1
J: TRBJ1-3

CDR3: CASSPRRAGNYEQYF
DNA: TGTGCCAGTAGCCCCCGGAGAGCGGGCAACTACGAGCAGTACTTC
V: TRBV19
size: NA
D: NA
J: TRBJ2-7

CDR3: CASSPTSGSVNEQYF
DNA: TGTGCCAGCTCACCCACTAGCGGGAGTGTCAACGAGCAGTACTTC
V: TRBV18
size: NA
D: TRBD2
J: TRBJ2-7

CDR3: CASSKPRLVAGNQPQHF
DNA: TGTGCCAGCAGCAAACCCAGACTGGTAGCCGGCAATCAGCCCCAGCATTTT
V: TRBV21-1
size: once
D: NA
J: TRBJ1-5

CDR3: CASSQNRGHTGELFF
DNA: TGTGCCAGCAGCCAGAACAGGGGGCACACCGGGGAGCTGTTTTTT
V: TRBV27
size: NA
D: TRBD1
J: TRBJ2-2

CDR3: CASSFDRGQREQYF
DNA: TGTGCCAGCAGTTTCGACAGGGGACAAAGGGAGCAGTACTTC
V: TRBV27
size: NA
D: TRBD1
J: TRBJ2-7

CDR3: CASSFKGELFF
DNA: TGCGCCAGCAGCTTTAAAGGGGAGCTGTTTTTT
V: TRBV5-1
size: NA
D: NA
J: TRBJ2-2

CDR3: CASRTGGGEETQYF
DNA: TGTGCCAGTAGAACGGGAGGCGGGGAAGAGACCCAGTACTTC
V: TRBV28
size: NA
D: TRBD2
J: TRBJ2-5

CDR3: CAISEGRRTDTQYF
DNA: TGTGCCATCAGTGAGGGCAGGAGGACAGATACGCAGTATTTT
V: TRBV10-3
size: NA
D: NA
J: TRBJ2-3

CDR3: CASSYSGGRGNEQFF
DNA: TGTGCCAGCAGTTACTCGGGCGGGAGGGGGAATGAGCAGTTCTTC
V: TRBV6-5
size: NA
D: TRBD2
J: TRBJ2-1

CDR3: CASSFSRQETQYF
DNA: TGTGCCAGCAGTTTTAGCAGACAAGAGACCCAGTACTTC
V: TRBV27
size: NA
D: NA
J: TRBJ2-5

CDR3: CASRQQGALTGELFF
DNA: TGTGCCAGCAGGCAACAGGGGGCGCTTACCGGGGAGCTGTTTTTT
V: TRBV7-8
size: NA
D: TRBD1
J: TRBJ2-2

CDR3: CASSFQGSAGELFF
DNA: TGTGCCAGCAGCTTTCAGGGATCGGCCGGGGAGCTGTTTTTT
V: TRBV7-2
size: NA
D: NA
J: TRBJ2-2

CDR3: CASSVGGAREQFF
DNA: TGTGCCAGCAGCGTTGGAGGGGCGAGGGAGCAGTTCTTC
V: TRBV6-4
size: NA
D: NA
J: TRBJ2-1

CDR3: CSVSLEYGYTF
DNA: TGCAGTGTTAGCTTGGAGTATGGCTACACCTTC
V: TRBV20-1
size: NA
D: NA
J: TRBJ1-2

CDR3: CAISRGNTGELFF
DNA: TGTGCCATAAGCAGGGGGAACACCGGGGAGCTGTTTTTT
V: TRBV19
size: NA
D: NA
J: TRBJ2-2

CDR3: CASSFLVRGTYGYTF
DNA: TGTGCCAGCAGCTTTTTGGTCAGGGGGACTTATGGCTACACCTTC
V: TRBV7-9
size: NA
D: TRBD1
J: TRBJ1-2

CDR3: CASSLDVLATKNIQYF
DNA: TGCGCCAGCAGCTTGGACGTGCTAGCAACGAAAAACATTCAGTACTTC
V: TRBV5-1
size: once
D: NA
J: TRBJ2-4

CDR3: CASSLSGRRGDTQYF
DNA: TGTGCCAGCAGTTTAAGCGGGAGAAGGGGCGATACGCAGTATTTT
V: TRBV28
size: NA
D: TRBD2
J: TRBJ2-3

CDR3: CASTGGLGEKLFF
DNA: TGTGCCAGCACCGGGGGGCTGGGGGAAAAACTGTTTTTT
V: TRBV6-1
size: NA
D: NA
J: TRBJ1-4